The clone carrying this T cell receptor beta chain was observed many times. This record belongs to a study of regulatory T cells in long-lasting Graves disease. As for time point: newly diagnosed GD, antithyroid drugs for less than 3 months. PBMC-extracted RNA yielded the TCR library. With iRepertoire HTBI primers and Arm-PCR of CDR3 regions, TCR beta libraries were built. TCRdb independently ran MiXCR on the multiplex PCR reads; one entry per CDR3 protein. This sample yields roughly 500,000 distinct CDR3 sequences, of which roughly 13% are seen a single time; 10% belongs to the top ten. Looked up from germline, CDR1 is MNHEY and CDR2 is SMNVEV (reference sequence). The CDR3 is 16 residues long. V was pared by 3 bases and J by 5 bases, with 10 bases of the junction left unmatched. These data are also associated with another study on T cells in Graves' hyperthyroidism and ophthalmopathy.

The gene calls are TRBV27 and TRBJ2-1; 7 positions match TRBD2. The specimen was peripheral blood mononuclear cells (PBMCs), collected at new diagnosis, from a patient treated with antithyroid drugs. This TCR came from a man under 40 with Graves disease. DNA for the CDR3: TGTGCCAGCAGTTTGACCCCGGCTAGCGGTCACAATGAGCAGTTCTTC. It specifies CASSLTPASGHNEQFF.